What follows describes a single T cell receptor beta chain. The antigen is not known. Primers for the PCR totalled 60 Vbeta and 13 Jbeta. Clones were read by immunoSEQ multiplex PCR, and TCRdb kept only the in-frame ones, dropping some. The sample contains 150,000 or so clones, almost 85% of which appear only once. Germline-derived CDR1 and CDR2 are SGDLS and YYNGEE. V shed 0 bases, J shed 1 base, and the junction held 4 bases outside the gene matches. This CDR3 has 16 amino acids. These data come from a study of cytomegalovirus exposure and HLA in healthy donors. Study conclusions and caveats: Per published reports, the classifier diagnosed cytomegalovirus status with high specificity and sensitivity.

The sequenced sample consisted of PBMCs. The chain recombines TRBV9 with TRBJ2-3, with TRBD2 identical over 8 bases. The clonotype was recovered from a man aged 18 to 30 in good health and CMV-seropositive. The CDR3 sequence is CASSVAPAGGTDTQYF. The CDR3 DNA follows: TGTGCCAGCAGCGTAGCTCCAGCGGGAGGCACAGATACGCAGTATTTT.